The clone carrying this T cell receptor (beta chain) has a handful of counts. What it recognizes is unknown. For the second PCR, which ran for 7 to 11 cycles, a sample-barcoded 5' primer and a J-beta primer mix were used. Template switching added a 12-random-nucleotide identifier to every cDNA molecule. Via MiXCR, TCRdb re-called the 5' RACE reads, giving one row per CDR3 protein. The table shows about 930,000 distinct CDR3 sequences, with almost 30% occurring only once. This sample was taken from a study of blood T cells in healthy people across ages. The CDR3 sequence is 13 residues long. Germline CDR1 and CDR2: SNHLY and FYNNEI. V was pared by 7 bases and J by 7 bases, with 5 bases of the junction left unmatched. Study outcomes and limitations: In these data, TCR beta diversity tracked strongly with naive T cell percentage.

These records were also assigned to another study, of T cells of mothers and their children.

The sequenced material came from blood. The J gene is TRBJ2-1, the V gene TRBV2; the match to TRBD2 covers 9 bases. This TCR was sampled from a woman aged 35 to 49 in good health. CDR3 DNA: TGTGCCAGCATAGCGGGGGCGGGGAATGAGCAGTTCTTC. Translated, it gives CASIAGAGNEQFF.